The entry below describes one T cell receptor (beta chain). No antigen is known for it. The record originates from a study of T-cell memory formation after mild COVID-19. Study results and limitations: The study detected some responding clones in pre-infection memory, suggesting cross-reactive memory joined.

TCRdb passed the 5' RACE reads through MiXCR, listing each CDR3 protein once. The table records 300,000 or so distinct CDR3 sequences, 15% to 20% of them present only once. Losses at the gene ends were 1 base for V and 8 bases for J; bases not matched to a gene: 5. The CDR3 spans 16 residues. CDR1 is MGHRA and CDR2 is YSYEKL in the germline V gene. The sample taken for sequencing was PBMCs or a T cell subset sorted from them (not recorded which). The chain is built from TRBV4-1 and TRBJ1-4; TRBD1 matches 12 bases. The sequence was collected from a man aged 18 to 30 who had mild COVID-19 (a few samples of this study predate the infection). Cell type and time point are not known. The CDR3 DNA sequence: TGCGCCAGCAGCCAAGGACCCGGGACAGGGGGCGAAAAACTGTTTTTT. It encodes CASSQGPGTGGEKLFF.